These 16 T cell receptor beta chains originate from one sample sequenced in a study of T-cell reconstitution after alpha-beta-depleted transplantation in children. Unique molecular identifiers featured in how the TCRbeta library was prepared. TCRdb ran MiXCR on the PCR reads and lists one entry per CDR3 protein. Of 250,000 to 350,000 distinct CDR3 sequences in the sample, approximately 9.6% were seen once. Sample: PBMCs from the stem cell graft donor, taken from the stem cell graft. The receptors were sampled from a human donor who donated a stem cell graft to a child with SCID.

V is TRBV5-5 and J is TRBJ2-2, with D tentatively TRBD1 (5 bases). There are 14 residues in the CDR3. V was clipped by 4 bases and J by 2 bases, with 9 bases between them. Germline V gene data show CDR1 as SGHKS and CDR2 as YYEKEE (reference sequence). CDR3 in DNA: TGTGCCAGCAGCCTGGACACAAACACCGGGGAGCTGTTTTTT. Protein product: CASSLDTNTGELFF.

In its sample, this clonotype was seen a few times. The chain links TRBV5-1 to TRBJ2-2; D is ambiguous. CDR3 size: 17 residues. V lost 1 base to trimming and J lost 2 bases, with 15 bases between them. Germline-derived CDR1 and CDR2 are SGHRS and YFSETQ. This chain's CDR3 is CASSLWPNLSNTGELFF. The CDR3 nucleotides read TGCGCCAGCAGCTTGTGGCCCAACCTCTCAAACACCGGGGAGCTGTTTTTT.

This clonotype was seen more than once but under ten times. The chain uses TRBV5-1 and TRBJ2-3; D not certain. Germline values: CDR1 SGHRS, CDR2 YFSETQ. CDR3 length: 14 residues. The V end lost 0 bases, the J end lost 2 bases, and 7 bases lay between the germline ends. CDR3 DNA sequence: TGCGCCAGCAGCTTGGACGATTACACAGATACGCAGTATTTT. Its translation is CASSLDDYTDTQYF.

The genes are TRBV5-1 and TRBJ2-7; TRBD2 matches at 9 bases. Trimming cost V 2 bases and J 3 bases; bases outside gene matches: 6. Germline CDR1 and CDR2: SGHRS and YFSETQ. The CDR3 covers 15 residues. CDR3 DNA: TGCGCCAGCAGCTTCGAAGCGGGGGGTTACTACGAGCAGTACTTC. Its translation is CASSFEAGGYYEQYF. Looking up the rest from reference TRBV5-1 and TRBJ2-7 gives the full variable domain: KAGVTQTPRYLIKTRGQQVTLSCSPISGHRSVSWYQQTPGQGLQFLFEYFSETQRNKGNFPGRFSGRQFSNSRSEMNVSTLELGDSALYLCASSFEAGGYYEQYFGPGTRLTVT.

The sample holds many counts of this clonotype. The rearrangement links TRBV9 to TRBJ2-1, with 14 bases identical to TRBD2. The CDR3 is made up of 18 amino acids. Germline loops: CDR1 SGDLS, CDR2 YYNGEE. The V segment lost 3 bases and the J segment 0 bases; nucleotides outside the gene matches: 5. The CDR3 bases are TGTGCCAGCAGCGCGGGACTAGCGGGGGTCTTCTCCTACAATGAGCAGTTCTTC. The encoded protein is CASSAGLAGVFSYNEQFF. Full variable domain (missing parts from reference TRBV9 and TRBJ2-1): DSGVTQTPKHLITATGQRVTLRCSPRSGDLSVYWYQQSLDQGLQFLIQYYNGEERAKGNILERFSAQQFPDLHSELNLSSLELGDSALYFCASSAGLAGVFSYNEQFFGPGTRLTVL.

CDR3 in amino acids: CASSLSARGTLAKNIQYF. CDR3 coding DNA: TGTGCCAGCAGTTTATCTGCCAGGGGGACCCTCGCCAAAAACATTCAGTACTTC. This chain joins TRBV27 and TRBJ2-4, with TRBD1 matching 7 bases. The CDR3 covers 18 residues. V lost 0 bases, J lost 1 base, and 9 bases stayed unmatched. The germline CDR1 and CDR2 sequences are MNHEY and SMNVEV (reference sequence).

The rearrangement links TRBV29-1 to TRBJ1-1, with 7 bases fitting TRBD1. Germline values: CDR1 SQVTM, CDR2 ANQGSEA. V lost 5 bases to trimming and J lost 4 bases; unmatched junction nucleotides: 7. The CDR3 totals 13 residues. CDR3 sequence (DNA): TGCAGCGTTAAAAAGGGGGCGAGCACTGAAGCTTTCTTT. Amino acids: CSVKKGASTEAFF. The entire variable domain, with the rest obtained from reference TRBV29-1 and TRBJ1-1, is as follows: SAVISQKPSRDICQRGTSLTIQCQVDSQVTMMFWYRQQPGQSLTLIATANQGSEATYESGFVIDKFPISRPNLTFSTLTVSNMSPEDSSIYLCSVKKGASTEAFFGQGTRLTVV.

This clonotype was found many times. The chain employs TRBV9 and TRBJ2-5, with 7 bases lining up with TRBD1. Per the germline V gene, CDR1 is SGDLS and CDR2 is YYNGEE. This CDR3 has 15 amino acids. Trimming cost V 2 bases and J 4 bases; bases outside gene matches: 8. Here the CDR3 reads CASSVSGQRSETQYF. The DNA of the CDR3 is TGTGCCAGCAGCGTCTCGGGACAGAGGTCAGAGACCCAGTACTTC.

This clonotype was detected ten times or more. The chain has TRBV12-3 or TRBV12-4 and TRBJ2-5; D not resolved. With 3 bases removed from V and 5 bases from J, the gap between germline ends came to 10 bases. The CDR3 totals 13 residues. The CDR3 DNA is TGTGCCAGCAGTTTTGGGGATCTGGAGACCCAGTACTTC. Residues: CASSFGDLETQYF.

The rearrangement joins TRBV24-1 to TRBJ2-2; possible D gene TRBD2, 5 bases. CDR3 length equals 15 residues. Trimming took 3 bases from V and 5 from J, leaving 12 bases between them. CDR1 is KGHDR, CDR2 SFDVKD, per germline. The CDR3 bases are TGTGCCACCAGTGATCTCGGACTCCCTACCGGGGAGCTGTTTTTT. Translating gives CATSDLGLPTGELFF.

This clonotype came up a few times. The chain has TRBV18 and TRBJ1-2; D not certain. Trimming stripped 1 base from V and 8 bases from J, with 17 bases between. Germline CDR1 reads KGHSH; CDR2 reads LQKENI. The CDR3 spans 15 residues. CDR3 nucleotide sequence: TGTGCCAGCTCACCACGCCAGGACCCCTCGAGGGGCTACACCTTC. As protein: CASSPRQDPSRGYTF.

This clonotype has a handful of counts. The rearrangement uses TRBV15 and TRBJ2-3; 7 nucleotides agree with TRBD1. The CDR3 is made up of 14 amino acids. V lost 5 bases and J lost 1; bases outside the gene matches: 3. CDR1 and CDR2 (germline): LNHNV, YYDKDF (reference sequence). CDR3 protein: CATSGQVGTDTQYF. The CDR3, as DNA: TGTGCCACCAGCGGACAGGTGGGCACAGATACGCAGTATTTT.

A few counts support this clonotype. V gene TRBV10-2 combines with J gene TRBJ1-2, with D perhaps matching TRBD1 (5 bases). From germline, CDR1 is WSHSY and CDR2 SAAADI. The CDR3 totals 15 residues. Trimming cost V 0 bases and J 4 bases, with 12 bases left between them. The CDR3: CASSESTLGGYGYTF. Written as DNA, the CDR3 is TGCGCCAGCAGTGAGTCGACGTTGGGGGGCTATGGCTACACCTTC.

There are a few counts of this clonotype. J is TRBJ1-1 and V is TRBV5-1; unclear D gene. Germline values: CDR1 SGHRS, CDR2 YFSETQ. Trimming removed 7 bases at V and 1 base at J, with 11 bases between. This CDR3 is built from 13 residues. The CDR3, as DNA: TGCGCCAGCGACCCGGACGGGAACACTGAAGCTTTCTTT. This gives the protein CASDPDGNTEAFF.

There are many counts of this clonotype. The V and J genes are TRBV29-1 and TRBJ2-7, with 10 bases identical to TRBD1. Per germline, CDR1 SQVTM and CDR2 ANQGSEA. The ends lost 1 base at V and 1 base at J; junction bases unmatched: 7. The CDR3 is 16 residues long. CDR3 in amino acids: CSVEGGDRGGSYEQYF. The CDR3 nucleotides are TGCAGCGTTGAAGGGGGGGACAGGGGAGGTTCCTACGAGCAGTACTTC.

V usage is TRBV10-3 and J usage is TRBJ2-6; D not certain. Germline V gene sequence: CDR1 ENHRY, CDR2 SYGVKD. The V and J ends lost 4 bases and 0 bases respectively, with 4 bases between them. The CDR3 is made up of 14 amino acids. DNA for the CDR3: TGTGCCATCAGTGTCGGCTCTGGGGCCAACGTCCTGACTTTC. Encoded protein: CAISVGSGANVLTF.